This T cell receptor (beta chain) was sequenced during a study of blood T cell repertoires in COVID-19. Study background: COVID-19 samples collected from the United States, Italy and Spain covered acute and convalescent phases. Nucleic acid was either cDNA or gDNA, and it came from T cells, B-cell-depleted T cells, or PBMCs.

In the original workflow: The assay estimated nucleated cells by amplifying reference gene primers. Generated by immunoSEQ multiplex PCR, the TCRdb table keeps only in-frame clones and is missing some. The V and J calls and clone size are taken from that table; D and trimming were inferred from the DNA. The sample has approximately 260,000 clones, about nine tenths seen once. This clonotype was obtained from a man in his fifties or sixties who had recovered from COVID-19. The specimen was peripheral blood.

CDR3 sequence reads: CASSSRARQGVRAFF. In DNA, the CDR3 is TGTGCCAGCAGTTCTCGGGCGAGACAGGGTGTGCGAGCTTTCTTT. This rearrangement joins TRBV6-5 to TRBJ1-1, with 7 bases matching TRBD1. Per the germline V gene, CDR1 is MNHEY and CDR2 is SVGAGI. CDR3 length equals 15 residues. The J segment lost 10 bases and the V segment lost 4 bases, leaving 15 bases of the junction unmatched.